Presented here are 8 T cell receptor beta chains from one specimen sequenced in a study of cytomegalovirus exposure and HLA in healthy donors. TCRdb's table, derived via immunoSEQ multiplex PCR, lists solely in-frame clones and lacks some. This table holds about 190,000 clones, 75% to 90% found once. Sequenced material: PBMCs. The origin of the receptors is a man in his late teens or twenties in good health and CMV-seropositive.

CDR3 protein: CASSIDPRAAGPYEQYF. The CDR3 nucleotides are TGTGCCAGTAGTATAGATCCTCGGGCCGCGGGACCCTACGAGCAGTACTTC. The rearrangement uses TRBV19 and TRBJ2-7; weak D call: TRBD2 (6 bases). Germline loops: CDR1 LNHDA, CDR2 SQIVND (reference sequence). The V end was cut by 0 bases, the J end by 2 bases, with 17 bases between. This CDR3 spans 17 amino acids.

This clone was counted between two and nine times. V usage is TRBV9 and J usage is TRBJ2-4; tentative D call: TRBD2 (6 bases). Trimming took off 2 bases at V and 8 bases at J, with 8 bases between the two ends. Germline CDR1 is SGDLS and CDR2 is YYNGEE. This CDR3 contains 12 residues. As DNA, the CDR3 is TGTGCCAGCAGCGTGGAGGGTGACATTCAGTACTTC. This codes for CASSVEGDIQYF.

The chain is built from TRBV6-5 and TRBJ1-1, with 7 bases lining up with TRBD1. J was trimmed by 2 bases and V by 2 bases; bases with no gene match: 5. The length of the CDR3 is 15 residues. In germline, CDR1 is MNHEY, CDR2 SVGAGI. The DNA for the CDR3 is TGTGCCAGCAGTTACGGGGGACAGTTCAACACTGAAGCTTTCTTT. Protein sequence: CASSYGGQFNTEAFF.

In this sample, this clone turned up once. The genes are TRBV27 and TRBJ2-1; 10 bases align to TRBD1. Per the germline V gene, CDR1 is MNHEY and CDR2 is SMNVEV (reference sequence). The CDR3 length is 15 residues. The J segment lost 9 bases and the V segment lost 3 bases, leaving 8 bases of the junction unmatched. CDR3 protein: CASSFYDRGHPEQFF. Here the CDR3 DNA reads TGTGCCAGCAGTTTTTACGACAGGGGGCATCCTGAGCAGTTCTTC.

This clone came up once. The V gene is TRBV27, the J gene TRBJ1-2; 7 bases fit TRBD1. The J segment lost 7 bases and the V segment lost 4 bases, leaving 12 bases of the junction unmatched. Germline CDR1 MNHEY, CDR2 SMNVEV (reference sequence). The CDR3 is 15 amino acids. CDR3 in amino acids: CASSSNPTGSGGYTF. In DNA, the CDR3 is TGTGCCAGCAGTTCGAACCCGACAGGGTCTGGTGGCTACACCTTC.

The chain is built from TRBV6-1 and TRBJ2-2; no reliable D call. The germline CDR1 and CDR2 sequences are MNHNS and SASEGT. The CDR3 is made up of 13 amino acids. Trimming cost V 1 base and J 4 bases, with 4 bases left between them. The CDR3 DNA follows: TGTGCCAGCAGTGAAGGAGGCACCGGGGAGCTGTTTTTT. It yields the protein CASSEGGTGELFF.

This clone is a singleton in its sample. V is TRBV7-3 and J is TRBJ2-1; TRBD2 matches 12 bases. Germline lookup yields CDR1 SGHTA and CDR2 FQGTGA. The CDR3 runs to 15 residues. V was pared by 4 bases and J by 6 bases, with 4 bases of the junction left unmatched. The CDR3 region is CASSSLAGGSNEQFF. Here the CDR3 DNA reads TGTGCCAGCAGCTCCCTAGCGGGAGGGAGCAATGAGCAGTTCTTC. Full variable domain (rest looked up from reference TRBV7-3 and TRBJ2-1): GAGVSQTPSNKVTEKGKYVELRCDPISGHTALYWYRQSLGQGPEFLIYFQGTGAADDSGLPNDRFFAVRPEGSVSTLKIQRTERGDSAVYLCASSSLAGGSNEQFFGPGTRLTVL.

The V call is TRBV27, the J call TRBJ2-1; unclear D gene. Trimming took 6 bases from V and 4 from J, leaving 4 bases between them. Germline V gene data show CDR1 as MNHEY and CDR2 as SMNVEV (reference sequence). This CDR3 region has 11 residues. CDR3 bases: TGTGCCAGCAGAACATACAATGAGCAGTTCTTC. Amino acids: CASRTYNEQFF.